The 8 T cell receptor beta chains below come from one sample, sequenced in a study of tumor-infiltrating lymphocytes in localized non-small cell lung cancer. Generated by immunoSEQ multiplex PCR, the TCRdb table keeps only in-frame clones and is missing some. The sample shows 20,000 to 30,000 clones, roughly 63% of them seen only once. The source material was lung tumor tissue. These receptors came from a human donor with non-small cell lung cancer.

The chain recombines TRBV30 with TRBJ1-5; no firm D call. Deletions cut 0 bases from V and 3 bases from J, with 9 bases between. Germline V lookup: CDR1 GTSNPN, CDR2 SVGIG (reference sequence). The CDR3 is 14 amino acids. This CDR3 is CAWSVLGNNQPQHF. The CDR3 DNA reads as TGTGCCTGGAGTGTATTGGGCAACAATCAGCCCCAGCATTTT.

This chain connects TRBV19 to TRBJ2-7, with D possibly being TRBD2 (6 bases). CDR3 length: 16 amino acids. Germline CDR1 is LNHDA and CDR2 is SQIVND (reference sequence). V gave up 3 bases and J gave up 5 bases, with 20 bases separating them. Here the CDR3 reads CASSMRAGWRIHEQYF. The DNA of the CDR3 is TGTGCCAGTAGTATGAGGGCGGGGTGGAGAATCCACGAGCAGTACTTC.

This chain connects TRBV7-2 to TRBJ1-1; D ambiguous. Germline V gives CDR1 SGHTA, CDR2 FQGNSA. With 3 bases removed from V and 1 base from J, the gap between germline ends came to 6 bases. This CDR3 contains 13 residues. The CDR3 protein is CASSFGGNTEAFF. As DNA, the CDR3 is TGTGCCAGCAGCTTCGGCGGGAACACTGAAGCTTTCTTT.

V usage is TRBV16 and J usage is TRBJ1-5; D perhaps matches TRBD1 (5 bases). V was clipped by 4 bases and J by 10 bases, with 17 bases between them. Germline assignment: CDR1 KGHSY and CDR2 FQNENV. This CDR3 is built from 14 residues. CDR3 nucleotides: TGTGCCAGCAGCCTACGACGGGACGGTGGACCCCAGCATTTT. Translated: CASSLRRDGGPQHF.

The chain recombines TRBV19 with TRBJ2-5, with TRBD1 matching 7 bases. The CDR3 is 13 amino acids. Germline V gives CDR1 LNHDA, CDR2 SQIVND (reference sequence). Trimming removed 4 bases from V and 2 bases from J; junction bases left unmatched: 1. In nucleotides, the CDR3 is TGTGCCAGTAGTACCAGGGGGCAAGAGACCCAGTACTTC. Its protein product is CASSTRGQETQYF.

J is TRBJ2-2 and V is TRBV6-6; D is uncertain. With 1 base removed from V and 4 bases from J, the gap between germline ends came to 10 bases. This CDR3 has 15 amino acids. CDR1 and CDR2 from the germline V gene are MNHNY and SVGAGI (reference sequence). The CDR3 nucleotides are TGTGCCAGCAGTTACTTGAGGTGGCTCACCGGGGAGCTGTTTTTT. This sequence encodes CASSYLRWLTGELFF.

This rearrangement joins TRBV28 to TRBJ1-5; D is ambiguous. The length of the CDR3 is 13 residues. The V end was cut by 7 bases, the J end by 2 bases, with 9 bases between. CDR1 and CDR2 (germline): MDHEN, SYDVKM. CDR3 coding DNA: TGTGCCAGCAAAGATGTAGGCAATCAGCCCCAGCATTTT. As protein: CASKDVGNQPQHF.

In DNA, the CDR3 is TGCGCCAGCAGTGAGACAGGGTCGGACAATGAGCAGTTCTTC. It is translated as CASSETGSDNEQFF. The V and J genes are TRBV10-1 and TRBJ2-1, with D possibly TRBD1 on 6 matching bases. This CDR3 has 14 amino acids. Germline CDR1 is WNHNN and CDR2 is SYGVQD (reference sequence). Trimming took 2 bases from V and 5 from J, leaving 10 bases between them.